The present entry profiles one T cell receptor (beta chain) with its context. Its antigen remains unknown. The CDR3 contains 16 residues. The germline CDR1 and CDR2 sequences are SGHRS and YFSETQ. With 2 bases clipped from V and 2 bases from J, the junction kept 6 bases outside the gene matches. This sample is drawn from a study of cytomegalovirus exposure and HLA in healthy donors. Study-wide results and caveats: Subsequent analysis showed first-cohort TCR clusters tending to co-occur in some 120 validation repertoires. Cytomegalovirus-associated status was assigned to 150 or so TCR beta chains. The classifier reportedly diagnosed cytomegalovirus status with high specificity and sensitivity.

Sequenced by immunoSEQ multiplex PCR; TCRdb stores in-frame clones only, minus some. The sample carries under 400,000 clones, about nine tenths recorded once. Sequencing input: PBMCs. The TCR was taken from a woman under 30 in good health and CMV-seronegative. V and J are TRBV5-1 and TRBJ2-5; 10 bases are shared with TRBD2. The CDR3 loop reads CASSLPSGGIQETQYF. Here the CDR3 DNA reads TGCGCCAGCAGCTTACCTAGCGGGGGAATTCAAGAGACCCAGTACTTC. The variable domain in full, with the rest retrieved from reference TRBV5-1 and TRBJ2-5, is KAGVTQTPRYLIKTRGQQVTLSCSPISGHRSVSWYQQTPGQGLQFLFEYFSETQRNKGNFPGRFSGRQFSNSRSEMNVSTLELGDSALYLCASSLPSGGIQETQYFGPGTRLLVL.